A single sample gave rise to the 31 T cell receptor beta chains below, sequenced in a study of tumor-infiltrating lymphocytes in localized non-small cell lung cancer. The repertoire was sequenced with immunoSEQ multiplex PCR; TCRdb's copy has only in-frame clones and lacks some. The repertoire includes around 16,000 clones, approximately 49% of them detected once, and about 16% sits in the top ten. Sequenced material: lung tumor tissue. The source is a human donor with non-small cell lung cancer.

The V call is TRBV2, the J call TRBJ1-5; maybe TRBD1 (5 bases). The V end lost 7 bases, the J end lost 6 bases, and 13 bases lay between the germline ends. The CDR3 totals 13 residues. CDR1 is SNHLY, CDR2 FYNNEI, per germline. CDR3 coding DNA: TGTGCCAGCAACGGCAGGGAGGGTCAGCCCCAGCATTTT. Its protein is CASNGREGQPQHF. Based on the CDR3 plus reference TRBV2 and TRBJ1-5, the full variable domain is EPEVTQTPSHQVTQMGQEVILRCVPISNHLYFYWYRQILGQKVEFLVSFYNNEISEKSEIFDDQFSVERPDGSNFTLKIRSTKLEDSAMYFCASNGREGQPQHFGDGTRLSIL.

The CDR3 is CASSLYSGEVREKLFF. Here the CDR3 DNA reads TGCGCCAGCAGCTTGTATTCGGGGGAAGTGCGGGAAAAACTGTTTTTT. This chain uses TRBV5-1 with TRBJ1-4; tentative D call: TRBD1 (5 bases). The CDR3 runs 16 residues. Trimming took 1 base from V and 8 from J, leaving 18 bases between them. Germline CDR1 is SGHRS and CDR2 is YFSETQ.

This clone has more than one count but fewer than ten. The V gene is TRBV4-2, the J gene TRBJ1-4; no reliable D call. Trimming left V 1 base short and J 4 bases short, with 10 bases between. The CDR3 is made up of 15 amino acids. In germline, CDR1 is LGHNA, CDR2 YNFKEQ. CDR3 DNA: TGTGCCAGCAGCCAAGTTCAAGGTTATAATGAAAAACTGTTTTTT. As protein: CASSQVQGYNEKLFF.

The sample holds a few counts of this clone. This chain joins TRBV19 and TRBJ2-3; 10 bases map to TRBD2. With V trimmed by 2 bases and J by 3 bases, 5 bases remained unmatched. This CDR3 contains 16 residues. Germline V lookup: CDR1 LNHDA, CDR2 SQIVND (reference sequence). This chain's CDR3 is CASSIFLAGDTDTQYF. CDR3 bases: TGTGCCAGTAGTATATTCCTAGCGGGGGATACAGATACGCAGTATTTT.

V gene TRBV2 combines with J gene TRBJ1-5; D call uncertain. Trimming shortened V by 9 bases and J by 3 bases, and 15 bases separated the two germline ends. There are 14 residues in the CDR3. Germline V gives CDR1 SNHLY, CDR2 FYNNEI. CDR3 sequence: CASRGGMNNQPQHF. CDR3 DNA: TGTGCCAGTCGGGGAGGGATGAACAATCAGCCCCAGCATTTT.

This chain uses TRBV4-1 with TRBJ2-7, with TRBD1 matching over 7 bases. Germline CDR1 reads MGHRA; CDR2 reads YSYEKL. This CDR3 contains 15 residues. The V segment lost 0 bases and the J segment 2 bases; nucleotides outside the gene matches: 4. CDR3 in DNA: TGCGCCAGCAGCCAAGAAGGCAGGGGGACCTACGAGCAGTACTTC. This encodes CASSQEGRGTYEQYF.

This clone was detected only a few times. The rearrangement joins TRBV19 to TRBJ1-4; weak D call: TRBD1 (5 bases). The CDR3 contains 14 residues. Looked up from germline, CDR1 is LNHDA and CDR2 is SQIVND (reference sequence). Trimming left V 9 bases short and J 4 bases short, with 15 bases between. The CDR3 is CASGTATLNEKLFF. CDR3 nucleotide sequence: TGTGCCAGCGGGACCGCAACCCTTAATGAAAAACTGTTTTTT.

This clone has a handful of counts. This chain links TRBV7-8 with TRBJ2-1, with a weak D call TRBD2 (6 bases). Germline-derived CDR1 and CDR2 are SGHVS and FQNEAQ. The germline V and J ends were trimmed by 1 base and 4 bases, with 14 bases remaining between them. The length of the CDR3 is 16 residues. DNA of the CDR3: TGTGCCAGCAGCTTAGGTAGGGACTGGACGTACAATGAGCAGTTCTTC. Protein sequence: CASSLGRDWTYNEQFF.

The gene calls are TRBV5-1 and TRBJ2-7; unclear D gene. V was clipped by 0 bases and J by 0 bases, with 10 bases between them. CDR3 length equals 15 residues. CDR1 SGHRS and CDR2 YFSETQ come from the germline V gene. The CDR3 sequence is CASSLGDSRSYEQYF. CDR3 DNA sequence: TGCGCCAGCAGCTTGGGAGACTCACGCTCCTACGAGCAGTACTTC. The full variable domain, with the rest looked up from reference TRBV5-1 and TRBJ2-7, is KAGVTQTPRYLIKTRGQQVTLSCSPISGHRSVSWYQQTPGQGLQFLFEYFSETQRNKGNFPGRFSGRQFSNSRSEMNVSTLELGDSALYLCASSLGDSRSYEQYFGPGTRLTVT.

This clone is medium-sized. The J gene is TRBJ2-2, the V gene TRBV4-3; no firm D call. The germline V gene has CDR1 LGHNA and CDR2 YSLEER. V lost 0 bases and J 4 bases, leaving 9 bases between the germline ends. The CDR3 is 15 amino acids. DNA of the CDR3: TGCGCCAGCAGCCAAGATATCGCGGTCACCGGGGAGCTGTTTTTT. Protein product: CASSQDIAVTGELFF.

This clone showed up just a few times. J is TRBJ2-5 and V is TRBV7-3; no clear D gene. With 6 bases removed from V and 0 bases from J, the gap between germline ends came to 5 bases. CDR3 length: 12 residues. In germline, CDR1 is SGHTA, CDR2 FQGTGA. The CDR3 DNA reads TGTGCCAGCAGTAGGGACCAAGAGACCCAGTACTTC. It specifies CASSRDQETQYF.

The rearrangement links TRBV28 to TRBJ2-1; unclear D gene. CDR3 length: 11 residues. The V and J ends lost 4 bases and 10 bases respectively, with 8 bases between them. In germline, CDR1 is MDHEN, CDR2 SYDVKM. CDR3 sequence: CASSSTREQFF. The CDR3 coding sequence is TGTGCCAGCAGTTCCACGAGGGAGCAGTTCTTC.

V and J are TRBV7-2 and TRBJ2-3, with TRBD1 as a possible D gene (5 bases). The germline gives CDR1 SGHTA, CDR2 FQGNSA. V was trimmed by 5 bases and J by 2 bases, leaving 14 bases between them. CDR3 length: 15 amino acids. CDR3 DNA: TGTGCCAGCAGCCCCCACACAGGCATCACAGATACGCAGTATTTT. Translating it yields CASSPHTGITDTQYF.

This clone was seen only a few times. The chain is built from TRBV6-1 and TRBJ2-3; no definite D call. V was cut by 4 bases and J by 0 bases, with 20 bases left in between. Per germline, CDR1 MNHNS and CDR2 SASEGT. This CDR3 has 18 residues. CDR3 bases: TGTGCCAGCAGTGCATCCCCGATCGTTTTGACTAGCACAGATACGCAGTATTTT. Its protein is CASSASPIVLTSTDTQYF.

This chain joins TRBV20-1 and TRBJ2-7, with unresolved D. Trimming stripped 3 bases from V and 4 bases from J, with 7 bases between. CDR1 and CDR2 from the germline V gene are DFQATT and SNEGSKA (reference sequence). There are 11 residues in the CDR3. CDR3 sequence reads: CSAREGYEQYF. DNA of the CDR3: TGCAGTGCTAGGGAAGGGTACGAGCAGTACTTC.

This clone was found once. This chain uses TRBV14 with TRBJ2-7; tentative D call: TRBD2 (5 bases). The CDR3 totals 14 residues. Trimming pared 5 bases from V and 3 bases from J, leaving 14 bases between. Germline loops: CDR1 SGHDN, CDR2 FVKESK. The CDR3 region is CASSSRDSIYEQYF. CDR3 sequence (DNA): TGTGCCAGCAGCTCCCGGGATTCGATCTACGAGCAGTACTTC.

Ten or more counts support this clone. V gene TRBV25-1 combines with J gene TRBJ1-6; D uncertain. CDR3 length: 15 amino acids. With 1 base removed from V and 7 bases from J, the gap between germline ends came to 11 bases. Germline CDR1 and CDR2: MGHDK and SYGVNS. The CDR3 DNA reads as TGTGCCAGCAGTGAATCAGGTCATCGGAATTCACCCCTCCACTTT. Its protein is CASSESGHRNSPLHF.

This clone came up a few times. The chain is built from TRBV7-9 and TRBJ1-4; TRBD1 matches at 8 bases. Losses at the gene ends were 5 bases for V and 2 bases for J; bases not matched to a gene: 16. CDR3 length equals 19 residues. Germline CDR1 SEHNR, CDR2 FQNEAQ (reference sequence). CDR3 region: CASSTFRDRSGGTNEKLFF. The DNA of the CDR3 is TGTGCCAGCAGCACCTTCCGGGACAGATCAGGGGGCACTAATGAAAAACTGTTTTTT.

This clone was detected only once. The chain uses TRBV7-8 and TRBJ1-3, with D hard to call. The V end was cut by 1 base, the J end by 0 bases, with 10 bases between. CDR3 length: 16 amino acids. The V gene's germline CDR1 is SGHVS and CDR2 FQNEAQ. CDR3 residues: CASSLGTGYSGNTIYF. DNA of the CDR3: TGTGCCAGCAGCTTAGGCACGGGTTACTCTGGAAACACCATATATTTT.

This clone was seen ten or more times. The rearrangement links TRBV5-1 to TRBJ2-7, with 11 bases aligning to TRBD2. Trimming removed 0 bases from V and 5 bases from J; junction bases left unmatched: 7. This CDR3 is 16 amino acids long. Germline CDR1 is SGHRS and CDR2 is YFSETQ. The CDR3 protein is CASSLVTSGVQHEQYF. CDR3 nucleotides: TGCGCCAGCAGCTTGGTGACTAGCGGGGTTCAGCACGAGCAGTACTTC.

This clone has just one count. This rearrangement joins TRBV6-5 to TRBJ2-7, with a tentative D call TRBD1 (5 bases). V was shortened by 5 bases and J by 3 bases, with 11 bases between the two germline ends. Germline assignment: CDR1 MNHEY and CDR2 SVGAGI. The CDR3 is 13 amino acids. This chain's CDR3 is CASSPDTNYEQYF. The DNA for the CDR3 is TGTGCCAGCAGTCCGGACACAAACTACGAGCAGTACTTC.

In nucleotides, the CDR3 is TGTGCCTGGACCCGGTTTGGCACCGGGGAGCTGTTTTTT. This gives the protein CAWTRFGTGELFF. The chain couples TRBV30 to TRBJ2-2, with D unclear. The CDR3 covers 13 residues. The V gene's germline CDR1 is GTSNPN and CDR2 SVGIG (reference sequence). Trimming cost V 4 bases and J 4 bases, with 10 bases left between them.

V usage is TRBV4-2 and J usage is TRBJ2-1; a weak D match, TRBD2 (6 bases). The ends were cut back, 1 base at V and 4 bases at J, with 8 bases in the middle. The CDR3 is 14 amino acids. Germline loops: CDR1 LGHNA, CDR2 YNFKEQ. CDR3 loop: CASSQGRGYNEQFF. CDR3 DNA sequence: TGTGCCAGCAGCCAAGGGAGGGGTTACAATGAGCAGTTCTTC.

This clone was counted between two and nine times. The DNA for the CDR3 is TGTGCCAGCAGCTTAGTGCGGGGCTACACCGGGGAGCTGTTTTTT. It encodes CASSLVRGYTGELFF. The chain combines TRBV7-9 with TRBJ2-2; possibly TRBD2 for D (6 bases). The V end was cut by 1 base, the J end by 3 bases, with 9 bases between. Germline CDR1 reads SEHNR; CDR2 reads FQNEAQ (reference sequence). The CDR3 consists of 15 residues. Variable domain in full (rest from reference TRBV7-9 and TRBJ2-2): DTGVSQNPRHKITKRGQNVTFRCDPISEHNRLYWYRQTLGQGPEFLTYFQNEAQLEKSRLLSDRFSAERPKGSFSTLEIQRTEQGDSAMYLCASSLVRGYTGELFFGEGSRLTVL.

The chain employs TRBV11-2 and TRBJ2-5, with TRBD2 as a possible D gene (6 bases). From germline, CDR1 is SGHAT and CDR2 FQNNGV. CDR3 size: 14 residues. V was shortened by 5 bases and J by 0 bases, with 10 bases between the two germline ends. For the CDR3, the DNA is TGTGCCAGCAGCACGGGGAGGAACCAAGAGACCCAGTACTTC. Its translation is CASSTGRNQETQYF.

The gene calls are TRBV5-1 and TRBJ2-7, with D perhaps matching TRBD1 (6 bases). The CDR3 loop spans 13 amino acids. Trimming shortened V by 3 bases and J by 3 bases, and 10 bases separated the two germline ends. In germline, CDR1 is SGHRS, CDR2 YFSETQ. The CDR3 here is CASSSGQFYEQYF. The CDR3 DNA reads as TGCGCCAGCAGCTCCGGACAGTTCTACGAGCAGTACTTC.

This clone was seen a few times. The DNA for the CDR3 is TGTGCCAGCAGCGTCCACACAGGGGACGGCTACACCTTC. This translates into CASSVHTGDGYTF. This chain connects TRBV28 to TRBJ1-2; 7 positions match TRBD1. The CDR3 extends over 13 amino acids. The germline CDR1 and CDR2 sequences are MDHEN and SYDVKM. The trim removed 6 bases at V and 8 bases at J, leaving 9 bases unmatched.

Here the CDR3 reads CASSRGGPSYNEQFF. For the CDR3, the DNA is TGTGCCAGCAGTAGAGGGGGGCCCTCCTACAATGAGCAGTTCTTC. This chain uses TRBV6-5 with TRBJ2-1; D tentatively fits TRBD1 or TRBD2 (6 bases each). V lost 5 bases and J lost 0, with 11 bases in between. Germline-derived CDR1 and CDR2 are MNHEY and SVGAGI. This CDR3 spans 15 amino acids.

This rearrangement joins TRBV20-1 to TRBJ2-3; possibly TRBD1 or TRBD2 for D (5 bases each). The V end lost 3 bases, the J end lost 7 bases, and 8 bases lay between the germline ends. This CDR3 spans 11 amino acids. Germline lookup yields CDR1 DFQATT and CDR2 SNEGSKA (reference sequence). The CDR3 loop reads CSASRGHTQYF. In DNA form, the CDR3 reads TGCAGTGCTAGTCGGGGCCATACGCAGTATTTT.

The CDR3 coding sequence is TGCGCCAGCAGCTTGGCCCCGGGACGGCTCAATAATGAAAAACTGTTTTTT. It is translated as CASSLAPGRLNNEKLFF. V is TRBV5-1 and J is TRBJ1-4; perhaps TRBD1 as D (5 bases). The germline CDR1 and CDR2 sequences are SGHRS and YFSETQ. Trimming took off 0 bases at V and 4 bases at J, with 16 bases between the two ends. The CDR3 loop spans 17 amino acids.

This chain links TRBV7-2 with TRBJ2-5, with 8 nucleotides matching TRBD2. V lost 0 bases to trimming and J lost 1 base; unmatched junction nucleotides: 10. The germline gives CDR1 SGHTA, CDR2 FQGNSA. This CDR3 spans 18 amino acids. The CDR3 is CASSLAPAGGPTQETQYF. CDR3 in DNA: TGTGCCAGCAGCTTAGCACCGGCGGGGGGACCCACCCAAGAGACCCAGTACTTC.